These 20 T cell receptor beta chains came from one sample sequenced in a study of cytomegalovirus exposure and HLA in healthy donors. Sequencing was performed with immunoSEQ multiplex PCR; in TCRdb, only in-frame clones are kept and a portion is missing. The table lists some 320,000 clones, 87% of them singletons. The specimen was PBMCs. These receptors came from a woman aged 25 to 45 in good health and CMV-seropositive.

The chain joins TRBV27 to TRBJ1-3; D might be TRBD1 (6 bases). Germline CDR1 is MNHEY and CDR2 is SMNVEV (reference sequence). Trimming took 3 bases from V and 0 from J, leaving 12 bases between them. The CDR3 spans 16 residues. CDR3: CASSLGHPSSGNTIYF. The CDR3 DNA sequence: TGTGCCAGCAGTTTGGGACACCCGAGCTCTGGAAACACCATATATTTT.

The sample holds a few counts of this clone. The chain has TRBV20-1 and TRBJ1-1, with D unresolved. The CDR3 runs to 11 residues. Germline V gene sequence: CDR1 DFQATT, CDR2 SNEGSKA (reference sequence). CDR3 nucleotide sequence: TGCAGAAAGACGCGGAACACTGAAGCTTTCTTT. Residues: CRKTRNTEAFF.

The chain carries TRBV15 and TRBJ1-1; D is possibly TRBD1 (6 bases). The CDR3 contains 14 residues. The germline CDR1 and CDR2 sequences are LNHNV and YYDKDF (reference sequence). V was shortened by 0 bases and J by 6 bases, with 11 bases between the two germline ends. CDR3 sequence reads: CATSRDNGGAEAFF. CDR3 in DNA: TGTGCCACCAGCAGAGATAACGGGGGCGCTGAAGCTTTCTTT.

The rearrangement links TRBV6-4 to TRBJ1-2, with 8 nucleotides matching TRBD1. CDR1 MRHNA and CDR2 SNTAGT come from the germline V gene. J lost 1 base, V lost 6 bases, and 7 bases had no gene match. The CDR3 runs to 15 residues. The CDR3: CASSDGQGYNYGYTF. The CDR3, as DNA: TGTGCCAGCAGCGATGGACAGGGATATAACTATGGCTACACCTTC.

This chain uses TRBV6-5 with TRBJ1-1; 10 bases match TRBD1. V was clipped by 7 bases and J by 6 bases; unmatched bases: 8. Germline V CDR1 and CDR2: MNHEY, SVGAGI. The CDR3 sequence is 14 residues long. The CDR3 DNA reads TGTGCCAGCAAGGAGGGAGGGACAGGGGCTGAAGCTTTCTTT. The encoded protein is CASKEGGTGAEAFF.

The chain carries TRBV30 and TRBJ1-2; D not certain. The CDR3 is 12 residues long. Germline values: CDR1 GTSNPN, CDR2 SVGIG (reference sequence). Trimming took 0 bases from V and 3 from J, leaving 5 bases between them. This chain's CDR3 is CAWSVSHYGYTF. CDR3 coding DNA: TGTGCCTGGAGTGTGAGCCACTATGGCTACACCTTC.

V usage is TRBV5-1 and J usage is TRBJ2-1; no reliable D call. In germline, CDR1 is SGHRS, CDR2 YFSETQ. The CDR3 extends over 14 amino acids. The V end lost 0 bases, the J end lost 0 bases, and 4 bases lay between the germline ends. CDR3 in DNA: TGCGCCAGCAGCTTGGGGAACTCCTACAATGAGCAGTTCTTC. Translation: CASSLGNSYNEQFF.

The chain uses TRBV27 and TRBJ2-1, with 9 bases fitting TRBD2. CDR1 and CDR2 (germline): MNHEY, SMNVEV (reference sequence). V gave up 6 bases and J gave up 9 bases; unmatched junction bases: 6. The CDR3 runs 13 residues. The CDR3 loop reads CASSSSGEGEQFF. CDR3 bases: TGTGCCAGCAGCTCTAGCGGGGAGGGTGAGCAGTTCTTC.

This chain connects TRBV5-1 to TRBJ2-1; no reliable D call. The CDR3 extends over 14 amino acids. CDR1 is SGHRS, CDR2 YFSETQ, per germline. Trimming took off 7 bases at V and 4 bases at J, with 15 bases between the two ends. CDR3 in amino acids: CASGFVAAYNEQFF. The CDR3 region has the DNA TGCGCCAGCGGGTTCGTGGCAGCGTACAATGAGCAGTTCTTC.

The chain uses TRBV30 and TRBJ1-1, with 8 positions matching TRBD1. The germline CDR1 and CDR2 sequences are GTSNPN and SVGIG (reference sequence). The junction had 4 bases not matched to a gene; V was cut back by 7 bases and J by 0 bases. The CDR3 sequence is 13 residues long. The CDR3 DNA is TGTGCCTTCCAGGGACAGGTGAACACTGAAGCTTTCTTT. This codes for CAFQGQVNTEAFF.

The chain links TRBV7-3 to TRBJ2-5; TRBD2 matches 15 bases. Germline CDR1 reads SGHTA; CDR2 reads FQGTGA. Unmatched junction bases numbered 12, after V lost 5 bases and J lost 5 bases. CDR3 size: 18 residues. For the CDR3, the DNA is TGTGCCAGCAGCCTCGGGACTAGCGGGAGGAGGGATGGGGAGACCCAGTACTTC. It specifies CASSLGTSGRRDGETQYF.

The genes are TRBV14 and TRBJ2-7; possibly TRBD2 for D (5 bases). Germline values: CDR1 SGHDN, CDR2 FVKESK. V shed 1 base and J shed 5 bases, with 12 bases lying between them. This CDR3 region has 14 residues. This CDR3 is CASSQVRRTHEQYF. The CDR3, as DNA: TGTGCCAGCAGCCAAGTCCGGAGGACCCACGAGCAGTACTTC. The complete variable domain, with remaining parts taken from reference TRBV14 and TRBJ2-7, reads EAGVTQFPSHSVIEKGQTVTLRCDPISGHDNLYWYRRVMGKEIKFLLHFVKESKQDESGMPNNRFLAERTGGTYSTLKVQPAELEDSGVYFCASSQVRRTHEQYFGPGTRLTVT.

V and J are TRBV11-2 and TRBJ2-7, with TRBD1 matching 8 bases. Per the germline V gene, CDR1 is SGHAT and CDR2 is FQNNGV. CDR3 length equals 13 residues. Unmatched junction bases numbered 6, after V lost 4 bases and J lost 7 bases. This CDR3 reads CASSSGTGGEQYF. The CDR3 DNA reads as TGTGCCAGCAGCTCCGGGACAGGTGGAGAGCAGTACTTC.

The chain carries TRBV27 and TRBJ2-2; 9 bases fit TRBD2. This CDR3 contains 15 residues. J lost 1 base, V lost 9 bases, and 6 bases had no gene match. The germline V gene encodes CDR1 MNHEY and CDR2 SMNVEV (reference sequence). The DNA of the CDR3 is TGTGCCAGTCAAGTTAGCGGGAGGAACACCGGGGAGCTGTTTTTT. Translating it yields CASQVSGRNTGELFF.

There are a few counts of this clone. The chain recombines TRBV25-1 with TRBJ1-2; no definite D call. CDR1 MGHDK and CDR2 SYGVNS come from the germline V gene. This CDR3 is built from 12 residues. V lost 1 base and J lost 7, with 7 bases in between. This chain's CDR3 is CASSESGFGYTF. DNA of the CDR3: TGTGCCAGCAGTGAATCCGGGTTTGGCTACACCTTC.

The chain couples TRBV10-3 to TRBJ1-1, with D perhaps matching TRBD1 (6 bases). Per the germline V gene, CDR1 is ENHRY and CDR2 is SYGVKD. The CDR3 has 13 residues. Trimming pared 7 bases from V and 0 bases from J, leaving 9 bases between. The CDR3 region is CAIKGGLNTEAFF. CDR3 nucleotide sequence: TGTGCCATCAAGGGGGGCTTGAACACTGAAGCTTTCTTT.

J is TRBJ2-1 and V is TRBV14; D unresolved. Trimming pared 0 bases from V and 16 bases from J, leaving 22 bases between. This CDR3 contains 15 residues. The germline V gene has CDR1 SGHDN and CDR2 FVKESK. This CDR3 reads CASSQDLLKLSPAFF. DNA of the CDR3: TGTGCCAGCAGCCAAGATCTCTTAAAGTTAAGTCCCGCTTTCTTC.

The V and J genes are TRBV20-1 and TRBJ1-2; TRBD1 aligns across 8 bases. Looked up from germline, CDR1 is DFQATT and CDR2 is SNEGSKA (reference sequence). V dropped 7 bases and J dropped 7; count of bases not matched to a gene: 5. The CDR3 sequence is 11 residues long. CDR3 protein: CSVVTGVGYTF. CDR3 sequence (DNA): TGCAGTGTTGTGACAGGGGTTGGCTACACCTTC.

V is TRBV7-2 and J is TRBJ2-5; a weak D match, TRBD2 (6 bases). CDR3 length: 12 amino acids. The V end was cut by 2 bases, the J end by 5 bases, with 6 bases between. In germline, CDR1 is SGHTA, CDR2 FQGNSA. This chain's CDR3 is CASSLRGETQYF. The CDR3 DNA reads as TGTGCCAGCAGCTTACGGGGGGAGACCCAGTACTTC.

With respect to this clone: Other DNA sequences from this sample encode an identical CDR3 as well. The chain recombines TRBV30 with TRBJ1-5, with D maybe TRBD1 (5 bases). V shed 2 bases and J shed 7 bases, with 12 bases lying between them. The CDR3 totals 13 residues. Germline CDR1 and CDR2: GTSNPN and SVGIG (reference sequence). The CDR3 is CAWSSGGNQPQHF. CDR3 sequence (DNA): TGTGCCTGGAGTTCCGGGGGGAACCAGCCCCAGCATTTT.